The 13 T cell receptor beta chains reported below all come from one sample, sequenced in a study of cytomegalovirus exposure and HLA in healthy donors. PCR employed 60 Vbeta and 13 Jbeta primers. The table came from immunoSEQ multiplex PCR; TCRdb's copy has only in-frame clones and leaves some out. The sample comprises fewer than 85,000 clones, about 84% of which are singletons, and about 3.5% rests with the top ten. The specimen sequenced was PBMCs. These receptors all stem from a middle-aged man in good health and CMV-seronegative.

The V call is TRBV5-4, the J call TRBJ1-5; 7 nucleotides match TRBD1. The germline CDR1 and CDR2 sequences are SGHNT and YYREEE (reference sequence). This CDR3 has 15 amino acids. V was pared by 5 bases and J by 2 bases, with 7 bases of the junction left unmatched. The CDR3 here is CASRRDDRGNQPQHF. Written as DNA, the CDR3 is TGTGCCAGCAGACGGGACGACAGGGGCAATCAGCCCCAGCATTTT.

Concerning this clone: Distinct nucleotide sequences in the sample also encode this CDR3. This rearrangement joins TRBV5-3 to TRBJ1-2; D is unclear. TRBV5-3 is labeled an ORF, and its function is uncertain. CDR3 length: 14 amino acids. The V gene lost 4 bases and the J gene lost 1 base, with 11 bases spanning the gap. DNA for the CDR3: TGTGCCAGAAGCAGTCACAGAGTTAACTATGGCTACACCTTC. Translating it yields CARSSHRVNYGYTF.

The chain couples TRBV19 to TRBJ2-7; no clear D. V was clipped by 9 bases and J by 3 bases, with 9 bases between them. The CDR3 totals 11 residues. The germline V gene has CDR1 LNHDA and CDR2 SQIVND (reference sequence). The CDR3 DNA reads as TGTGCCAGGCGACTGGACTACGAGCAGTACTTC. Residues: CARRLDYEQYF.

The J gene is TRBJ1-1, the V gene TRBV4-1; 7 nucleotides line up with TRBD1. The CDR3 spans 13 residues. After removal of 4 bases from V and 7 bases from J, the junction contained 6 bases not matched to a gene. Germline values: CDR1 MGHRA, CDR2 YSYEKL. The CDR3 DNA is TGCGCCAGCAGCCGAGACAGGGAGGGTGAAGCTTTCTTT. This translates into CASSRDREGEAFF.

A single count supports this clone. This CDR3 reads CATSKGVPRGNEQFF. As DNA, the CDR3 is TGTGCCACCTCGAAGGGAGTCCCACGAGGGAATGAGCAGTTCTTC. V gene TRBV6-5 combines with J gene TRBJ2-1; a possible D gene is TRBD2 (5 bases). The CDR3 is 15 residues long. CDR1 is MNHEY and CDR2 is SVGAGI in the germline V gene. With 10 bases removed from V and 7 bases from J, the gap between germline ends came to 23 bases.

The CDR3 loop is CASRRRTVDITDTQYF. As DNA, the CDR3 is TGTGCCAGTAGGCGACGGACAGTCGATATCACAGATACGCAGTATTTT. The gene calls are TRBV19 and TRBJ2-3; maybe TRBD1 (6 bases). Germline lookup yields CDR1 LNHDA and CDR2 SQIVND (reference sequence). V dropped 6 bases and J dropped 2 bases, with 18 bases sitting between them. This CDR3 spans 16 amino acids.

CDR3 loop: CASSLEIQGGGETQYF. CDR3 nucleotide sequence: TGTGCCAGCAGCTTAGAAATTCAGGGGGGAGGAGAGACCCAGTACTTC. V and J are TRBV7-6 and TRBJ2-5; maybe TRBD1 (7 bases). Germline CDR1 SGHVS, CDR2 FNYEAQ. With 1 base removed from V and 4 bases from J, the gap between germline ends came to 16 bases. The CDR3 has 16 amino acids. Combining the CDR3 with reference TRBV7-6 and TRBJ2-5 gives the whole variable domain GAGVSQSPRYKVTKRGQDVALRCDPISGHVSLYWYRQALGQGPEFLTYFNYEAQQDKSGLPNDRFSAERPEGSISTLTIQRTEQRDSAMYRCASSLEIQGGGETQYFGPGTRLLVL.

The chain employs TRBV7-3 and TRBJ2-1; 8 positions agree with TRBD2. The CDR3 covers 12 residues. Germline CDR1 is SGHTA and CDR2 is FQGTGA. V shed 5 bases and J 10 bases; nucleotides not matched to a gene: 4. DNA of the CDR3: TGTGCCAGCAGCCCCGGGGGGGACGAGCAGTTCTTC. Translating gives CASSPGGDEQFF.

This clone was seen a single time. The V call is TRBV5-1, the J call TRBJ2-5; 8 bases match TRBD2. The CDR3 covers 15 residues. After removal of 4 bases from V and 4 bases from J, the junction contained 9 bases not matched to a gene. Germline assignment: CDR1 SGHRS and CDR2 YFSETQ. The CDR3 is CASSPRGGLGETQYF. The CDR3 nucleotides read TGCGCCAGCAGCCCCCGAGGGGGACTAGGAGAGACCCAGTACTTC.

The gene calls are TRBV5-1 and TRBJ2-1, with 7 bases aligning to TRBD2. V trimming: 5 bases; J trimming: 10 bases; junction bases outside the gene matches: 6. The CDR3 consists of 12 residues. Germline V gene lookup returns CDR1 SGHRS and CDR2 YFSETQ. The CDR3 loop is CASSFNSGEQFF. DNA of the CDR3: TGCGCCAGCAGTTTTAATAGCGGGGAGCAGTTCTTC.

This chain joins TRBV15 and TRBJ2-6; weak D call: TRBD2 (6 bases). Per the germline V gene, CDR1 is LNHNV and CDR2 is YYDKDF (reference sequence). The V end lost 1 base, the J end lost 1 base, and 14 bases lay between the germline ends. CDR3 length equals 18 residues. The CDR3 reads CATSRGGGFTSGANVLTF. The CDR3 DNA reads TGTGCCACCAGCAGAGGAGGAGGGTTTACTTCTGGGGCCAACGTCCTGACTTTC.

The chain links TRBV20-1 to TRBJ2-5; D call uncertain. This CDR3 contains 10 residues. V shed 5 bases and J shed 2 bases, with 3 bases lying between them. The V gene's germline CDR1 is DFQATT and CDR2 SNEGSKA (reference sequence). CDR3 DNA sequence: TGCAGTGCTCGTCAAGAGACCCAGTACTTC. Encoded protein: CSARQETQYF.

The chain joins TRBV5-1 to TRBJ1-4, with TRBD1 matching 10 bases. This CDR3 region has 13 residues. CDR1 is SGHRS, CDR2 YFSETQ, per germline. V dropped 9 bases and J dropped 5; count of bases not matched to a gene: 4. The CDR3, as DNA: TGCGCCACCAGGACAGGGGGAAATGAAAAACTGTTTTTT. Residues: CATRTGGNEKLFF. Combining the CDR3 with reference TRBV5-1 and TRBJ1-4 gives the whole variable domain KAGVTQTPRYLIKTRGQQVTLSCSPISGHRSVSWYQQTPGQGLQFLFEYFSETQRNKGNFPGRFSGRQFSNSRSEMNVSTLELGDSALYLCATRTGGNEKLFFGSGTQLSVL.